Presented here are 22 T cell receptor beta chains from one specimen sequenced in a study of cytomegalovirus exposure and HLA in healthy donors. The PCR employed 60 Vbeta primers together with 13 Jbeta primers. Method: immunoSEQ multiplex PCR; TCRdb's copy keeps in-frame clones and lacks some. The sample lists 200,000 or so clones, 70% to 85% seen once, with roughly 0.097% in the top ten. The sequencing input was PBMCs. Receptor source: a boy between 2 and 10 years old in good health and CMV-seronegative.

V usage is TRBV6-7 and J usage is TRBJ2-5; D call uncertain. The J call may be incorrect, as the DNA end agrees better with TRBJ2-7. TRBV6-7 is an open reading frame whose function is uncertain. The CDR3 extends over 17 amino acids. CDR3 in DNA: TGTGCCAGCAGTTACACCCCGTGGCGGAATACCCAAAACGAGCAGTACTTC. Translating it yields CASSYTPWRNTQNEQYF.

The V and J genes are TRBV2 and TRBJ2-7, with 8 positions matching TRBD2. V shed 7 bases and J 2 bases; nucleotides not matched to a gene: 16. This CDR3 spans 17 amino acids. Germline assignment: CDR1 SNHLY and CDR2 FYNNEI. Here the CDR3 reads CASTYLGGAGDPYEQYF. CDR3 coding DNA: TGTGCCAGCACCTACCTGGGGGGAGCGGGGGATCCCTACGAGCAGTACTTC.

The V and J genes are TRBV19 and TRBJ1-1, with D uncertain. Trimming took 3 bases from V and 5 from J, leaving 10 bases between them. The CDR3 has 13 residues. Germline lookup yields CDR1 LNHDA and CDR2 SQIVND (reference sequence). CDR3 coding DNA: TGTGCCAGTAGTATTTCGGGGAGGACTGAAGCTTTCTTT. Translation gives CASSISGRTEAFF. Looking up the rest from reference TRBV19 and TRBJ1-1 gives the full variable domain: DGGITQSPKYLFRKEGQNVTLSCEQNLNHDAMYWYRQDPGQGLRLIYYSQIVNDFQKGDIAEGYSVSREKKESFPLTVTSAQKNPTAFYLCASSISGRTEAFFGQGTRLTVV.

This clone was counted a few times. A junction end diverges from the germline sequence, so it may reflect a read error. V and J are TRBV4-2 and TRBJ2-3; 9 nucleotides align to TRBD2. CDR3 size: 15 residues. Looked up from germline, CDR1 is LGHNA and CDR2 is YNFKEQ. For the CDR3, the DNA is TGTGCCAGCAGCGAAGAGCGGGGGGCCCATGTTACGCAGTATTTT. It yields the protein CASSEERGAHVTQYF.

This rearrangement joins TRBV5-4 to TRBJ2-2; D is possibly TRBD2 (6 bases). V gave up 4 bases and J gave up 6 bases, with 13 bases separating them. There are 14 residues in the CDR3. Per germline, CDR1 SGHNT and CDR2 YYREEE (reference sequence). CDR3 sequence: CASSPVAGPGELFF. CDR3 DNA: TGTGCCAGCAGCCCTGTTGCGGGGCCCGGGGAGCTGTTTTTT. The variable domain in full, completed from reference TRBV5-4 and TRBJ2-2, reads ETGVTQSPTHLIKTRGQQVTLRCSSQSGHNTVSWYQQALGQGPQFIFQYYREEENGRGNFPPRFSGLQFPNYSSELNVNALELDDSALYLCASSPVAGPGELFFGEGSRLTVL.

The chain has TRBV9 and TRBJ1-1, with D hard to call. Trimming cost V 3 bases and J 0 bases, with 12 bases left between them. This CDR3 spans 15 amino acids. Germline lookup yields CDR1 SGDLS and CDR2 YYNGEE. CDR3 loop: CASSAHVGMNTEAFF. The CDR3 DNA follows: TGTGCCAGCAGCGCTCACGTGGGCATGAACACTGAAGCTTTCTTT. Variable domain in full (rest from reference TRBV9 and TRBJ1-1): DSGVTQTPKHLITATGQRVTLRCSPRSGDLSVYWYQQSLDQGLQFLIQYYNGEERAKGNILERFSAQQFPDLHSELNLSSLELGDSALYFCASSAHVGMNTEAFFGQGTRLTVV.

The genes are TRBV6-1 and TRBJ1-1; D is possibly TRBD1 (5 bases). Germline V gene sequence: CDR1 MNHNS, CDR2 SASEGT. V was shortened by 1 base and J by 3 bases, with 12 bases between the two germline ends. This CDR3 contains 15 residues. The CDR3 bases are TGTGCCAGCAGTGAAGAGTTTGACAGCTACACTGAAGCTTTCTTT. Residues: CASSEEFDSYTEAFF.

This clone was picked up a small number of times. The chain joins TRBV7-9 to TRBJ1-2; 9 nucleotides align to TRBD1. Unmatched junction bases numbered 8, after V lost 5 bases and J lost 4 bases. Germline-derived CDR1 and CDR2 are SEHNR and FQNEAQ (reference sequence). The CDR3 covers 15 residues. CDR3 region: CASSPLGQGLYGYTF. Here the CDR3 DNA reads TGTGCCAGCAGCCCGTTGGGACAGGGACTCTATGGCTACACCTTC.

This sequence joins TRBV6-1 and TRBJ1-2; 10 nucleotides agree with TRBD1. The CDR3 length is 15 residues. Germline V lookup: CDR1 MNHNS, CDR2 SASEGT. Losses at the gene ends were 8 bases for V and 5 bases for J; bases not matched to a gene: 11. CDR3 amino acids: CASPQDRGALYGYTF. CDR3 DNA: TGTGCCAGCCCCCAGGACAGGGGGGCTCTATATGGCTACACCTTC.

The chain combines TRBV6-1 with TRBJ2-7, with 11 bases lining up with TRBD2. V lost 5 bases and J lost 6; bases outside the gene matches: 9. Germline values: CDR1 MNHNS, CDR2 SASEGT. The CDR3 runs to 15 residues. The CDR3 loop is CASSLRLAGTLEQYF. The CDR3 nucleotides are TGTGCCAGCAGTCTCCGACTAGCGGGGACCCTCGAGCAGTACTTC.

The rearrangement links TRBV5-1 to TRBJ1-1, with no clear D. The V gene lost 0 bases and the J gene lost 3 bases, with 9 bases spanning the gap. CDR3 length: 14 residues. Germline CDR1 SGHRS, CDR2 YFSETQ. The CDR3 nucleotides read TGCGCCAGCAGCTTGGTAGCGGGAGACACTGAAGCTTTCTTT. It is translated as CASSLVAGDTEAFF.

In its sample, this clone was seen a few times. The chain couples TRBV15 to TRBJ2-1, with TRBD1 matching over 7 bases. This CDR3 is 14 amino acids long. V lost 1 base, J lost 8 bases, and 5 bases stayed unmatched. CDR1 LNHNV and CDR2 YYDKDF come from the germline V gene (reference sequence). As DNA, the CDR3 is TGTGCCACCAGCAGAGGCCACAGGGGACATGAGCAGTTCTTC. It yields the protein CATSRGHRGHEQFF. Supplemented by reference TRBV15 and TRBJ2-1, the full variable domain reads DAMVIQNPRYQVTQFGKPVTLSCSQTLNHNVMYWYQQKSSQAPKLLFHYYDKDFNNEADTPDNFQSRRPNTSFCFLDIRSPGLGDTAMYLCATSRGHRGHEQFFGPGTRLTVL.

J is TRBJ1-6 and V is TRBV19; tentatively, D is TRBD1 (6 bases). The germline CDR1 and CDR2 sequences are LNHDA and SQIVND (reference sequence). There are 16 residues in the CDR3. The V and J ends lost 5 bases and 11 bases respectively, with 22 bases between them. The CDR3 DNA is TGTGCCAGTAGTTTTAGTTACAGGGTTGGGATGGCACCCCTCCACTTT. Amino acid sequence: CASSFSYRVGMAPLHF.

This sequence joins TRBV6-5 and TRBJ1-2; D is uncertain. CDR1 is MNHEY, CDR2 SVGAGI, per germline. Trimming removed 5 bases from V and 7 bases from J, with 14 bases in between. This CDR3 comprises 13 residues. CDR3 sequence (DNA): TGTGCCAGCAGTGAAGTTCGATGGGCTGGCTACACCTTC. Translating gives CASSEVRWAGYTF.

V is TRBV4-1 and J is TRBJ2-5; no clear D gene. The CDR3 contains 12 residues. In germline, CDR1 is MGHRA, CDR2 YSYEKL. Trimming stripped 3 bases from V and 5 bases from J, with 7 bases between. CDR3: CASSHPRETQYF. The CDR3 bases are TGCGCCAGCAGCCACCCCAGGGAGACCCAGTACTTC.

The chain is built from TRBV25-1 and TRBJ2-1, with D perhaps TRBD1 (5 bases). This CDR3 is built from 14 residues. Trimming took 3 bases from V and 4 from J, leaving 10 bases between them. From germline, CDR1 is MGHDK and CDR2 SYGVNS. CDR3 coding DNA: TGTGCCAGCAGTGATACAGGAACTTACAATGAGCAGTTCTTC. Translating it yields CASSDTGTYNEQFF.

CDR3 residues: CASRASEASSYNEQFF. The CDR3 coding sequence is TGTGCCAGCAGGGCTAGCGAGGCGAGCTCCTACAATGAGCAGTTCTTC. This sequence joins TRBV7-9 and TRBJ2-1, with a possible D match to TRBD2 (6 bases). The CDR3 is made up of 16 amino acids. The V end was cut by 6 bases, the J end by 0 bases, with 15 bases between. CDR1 SEHNR and CDR2 FQNEAQ come from the germline V gene (reference sequence).

The chain joins TRBV10-3 to TRBJ1-2, with D possibly matching TRBD1 (5 bases). Germline V lookup: CDR1 ENHRY, CDR2 SYGVKD. This CDR3 contains 13 residues. Trimming shortened V by 6 bases and J by 4 bases, and 12 bases separated the two germline ends. The CDR3 nucleotides are TGTGCCATCAGCGACAGTGCCCTCTATGGCTACACCTTC. Its protein is CAISDSALYGYTF.

The chain has TRBV7-2 and TRBJ2-1; 9 positions match TRBD1. This CDR3 region has 16 residues. Germline CDR1 is SGHTA and CDR2 is FQGNSA. V shed 5 bases, J shed 8 bases, and the junction held 13 bases outside the gene matches. CDR3 protein: CASSLQGTGNWDEQFF. The CDR3 coding sequence is TGTGCCAGCAGCCTTCAAGGGACAGGGAATTGGGATGAGCAGTTCTTC.

V gene TRBV7-2 combines with J gene TRBJ1-2; D might be TRBD1 (6 bases). CDR3 length: 14 amino acids. Trimming took 1 base from V and 7 from J, leaving 13 bases between them. CDR1 and CDR2 from the germline V gene are SGHTA and FQGNSA. DNA for the CDR3: TGTGCCAGCAGCTTAGGTCAGGGGATGAGTGGCTACACCTTC. It encodes CASSLGQGMSGYTF.

V usage is TRBV9 and J usage is TRBJ2-1, with TRBD2 matching over 8 bases. Germline lookup yields CDR1 SGDLS and CDR2 YYNGEE. CDR3 length equals 14 residues. The J segment lost 8 bases and the V segment lost 5 bases, leaving 9 bases of the junction unmatched. As DNA, the CDR3 is TGTGCCAGCAGTCAGGCGGGGGGTAGCGATGAGCAGTTCTTC. Its protein is CASSQAGGSDEQFF.

Of note for this clone: The DNA is left out, because the CDR3 cannot be placed on it with certainty; the CDR3 is given as TCRdb lists it. The J gene is TRBJ2-7, the V gene TRBV21-1; TRBD2, the table's D call, lacks a check against the DNA. TRBV21-1 is labeled a pseudogene. The CDR3 length equals 15 residues, ends included. CDR3 residues: CASSKVGGGNYEQYF.